This T cell receptor beta chain was identified in a study of PD-1 blockade in classical Hodgkin lymphoma. Study-level points and caveats: Patients were excluded if nivolumab began under 1 year after ASCT (the autologous transplant). Baseline TCR diversity was reportedly lower in newly diagnosed patients than healthy donors.

The table came from immunoSEQ multiplex PCR; TCRdb's copy has only in-frame clones and leaves some out. The sample lists more than 10,000 clones, about 70% occurring once. This clone was found a few times. Its specificity is unknown. Each of the patients experienced relapse following autologous stem cell transplantation, and their brentuximab vedotin exposure differed. Best responses fell into complete response, partial response or progressive disease. J was trimmed by 10 bases and V by 5 bases; bases with no gene match: 8. The CDR3 totals 14 residues. In germline, CDR1 is SEHNR, CDR2 FQNEAQ (reference sequence).

This clonotype was obtained from a human donor with classical Hodgkin lymphoma. This chain joins TRBV7-9 and TRBJ2-1, with 10 bases matching TRBD2. The specimen was peripheral blood mononuclear cells (PBMCs), collected at baseline. The CDR3 region is CASSQREGPWEQFF. In DNA, the CDR3 is TGTGCCAGCAGCCAGCGGGAGGGCCCTTGGGAGCAGTTCTTC.